The 28 T cell receptor beta chains presented below share a single source sample, sequenced in a study of CD4+ T cells in melanoma. The repertoire was sequenced with immunoSEQ multiplex PCR; TCRdb's copy has only in-frame clones and lacks some. The table includes roughly 15,000 clones, around 72% detected once. The source material was cells from a culture (not recorded whether cultured in vitro). The origin of the receptors is a human donor with melanoma.

The CDR3 loop is CASGHDWPGETQYF. CDR3 DNA sequence: TGTGCTAGTGGTCACGATTGGCCGGGGGAGACCCAGTACTTC. The rearrangement links TRBV12-5 to TRBJ2-5; perhaps TRBD2 as D (5 bases). Trimming cost V 5 bases and J 5 bases, with 15 bases left between them. The germline V gene encodes CDR1 LGHNT and CDR2 FRNRAP. The CDR3 runs to 14 residues.

CDR3 in DNA: TGTGCCAGAAGCTTTATGTCCCGGGGAGGGGGCCGTGGAAACACCATATATTTT. The encoded protein is CARSFMSRGGGRGNTIYF. The gene calls are TRBV5-3 and TRBJ1-3, with 7 bases fitting TRBD1. TRBV5-3 is treated as an ORF (open reading frame) with a function not yet certain. This CDR3 has 18 residues. Trimming at V came to 2 bases and at J to 3 bases, leaving 14 bases not matched to a gene.

The CDR3 sequence is CASSPGTYNSPLHF. CDR3 DNA: TGTGCCAGCAGCCCCGGCACCTATAATTCACCCCTCCACTTT. This chain links TRBV7-2 with TRBJ1-6; D remains ambiguous. The V gene lost 5 bases and the J gene lost 2 bases, with 7 bases spanning the gap. Germline CDR1 and CDR2: SGHTA and FQGNSA. The CDR3 totals 14 residues. The full variable domain, with the rest looked up from reference TRBV7-2 and TRBJ1-6, is GAGVSQSPSNKVTEKGKDVELRCDPISGHTALYWYRQSLGQGLEFLIYFQGNSAPDKSGLPSDRFSAERTGGSVSTLTIQRTQQEDSAVYLCASSPGTYNSPLHFGNGTRLTVT.

V and J are TRBV19 and TRBJ1-2; TRBD1 is a possible D gene (5 bases). The CDR3 contains 13 residues. The germline CDR1 and CDR2 sequences are LNHDA and SQIVND (reference sequence). The V and J ends lost 3 bases and 6 bases respectively, with 11 bases between them. The DNA for the CDR3 is TGTGCCAGTAGTATGACCAGGGCGGATGGCTACACCTTC. Translation: CASSMTRADGYTF.

The rearrangement uses TRBV5-4 and TRBJ2-3; TRBD2 is a possible D gene (5 bases). Germline V gives CDR1 SGHNT, CDR2 YYREEE (reference sequence). Deletions cut 4 bases from V and 5 bases from J, with 8 bases between. This CDR3 has 12 residues. Here the CDR3 reads CASSAEGDTQYF. As DNA, the CDR3 is TGTGCCAGCAGCGCCGAGGGAGATACGCAGTATTTT.

The table lists this clone with a few counts. The chain uses TRBV12-5 and TRBJ2-5; D is tentatively TRBD1 or TRBD2 (5 bases each). CDR3 length equals 15 residues. Between the trimmed V and J ends, which lost 3 bases and 4 bases, there was a span of 15 bases. Germline V gene data show CDR1 as LGHNT and CDR2 as FRNRAP. The CDR3, as DNA: TGTGCTAGTGGTTTTTGGGGGACGTCGGGAGAGACCCAGTACTTC. Its translation: CASGFWGTSGETQYF. Together with reference TRBV12-5 and TRBJ2-5, the CDR3 gives the full variable domain: DARVTQTPRHKVTEMGQEVTMRCQPILGHNTVFWYRQTMMQGLELLAYFRNRAPLDDSGMPKDRFSAEMPDATLATLKIQPSEPRDSAVYFCASGFWGTSGETQYFGPGTRLLVL.

The gene calls are TRBV6-6 and TRBJ2-5, with D maybe TRBD1 (5 bases). Trimming shortened V by 2 bases and J by 4 bases, and 14 bases separated the two germline ends. CDR1 and CDR2 from the germline V gene are MNHNY and SVGAGI (reference sequence). The CDR3 has 15 residues. The CDR3 reads CASSYPQGAIETQYF. The DNA for the CDR3 is TGTGCCAGCAGTTACCCCCAGGGTGCGATAGAGACCCAGTACTTC.

The table lists this clone with a count of one. The chain links TRBV19 to TRBJ1-1; TRBD1 is a possible D gene (6 bases). The ends were cut back, 3 bases at V and 1 base at J, with 9 bases in the middle. CDR3 size: 14 residues. Germline V lookup: CDR1 LNHDA, CDR2 SQIVND (reference sequence). CDR3 region: CASSMGGANTEAFF. DNA of the CDR3: TGTGCCAGTAGTATGGGGGGGGCGAACACTGAAGCTTTCTTT.

The chain has TRBV7-9 and TRBJ1-2; D unclear. V lost 5 bases and J lost 0, with 16 bases in between. The CDR3 is 16 residues long. The germline CDR1 and CDR2 sequences are SEHNR and FQNEAQ (reference sequence). DNA of the CDR3: TGTGCCAGCAGCCCCGACTTGGGAGCTCCTAACTATGGCTACACCTTC. Amino acids: CASSPDLGAPNYGYTF.

The chain has TRBV29-1 and TRBJ2-3; the D is unclear. The CDR3 is 14 residues long. CDR1 SQVTM and CDR2 ANQGSEA come from the germline V gene. Trimming stripped 5 bases from V and 1 base from J, with 13 bases between. This CDR3 reads CSVFTQRRTDTQYF. As DNA, the CDR3 is TGCAGCGTTTTCACCCAAAGGCGCACAGATACGCAGTATTTT.

This chain connects TRBV5-4 to TRBJ2-1; TRBD2 aligns across 14 bases. The CDR3 contains 20 residues. Germline lookup yields CDR1 SGHNT and CDR2 YYREEE (reference sequence). V lost 6 bases and J lost 1; bases outside the gene matches: 15. CDR3: CASTDGFRLAGGRSYNEQFF. The DNA for the CDR3 is TGTGCCAGCACCGACGGCTTTCGACTAGCGGGGGGGAGGTCCTACAATGAGCAGTTCTTC.

The chain has TRBV5-1 and TRBJ2-5; D assignment may be TRBD1 or TRBD2 (5 bases each). Germline V gives CDR1 SGHRS, CDR2 YFSETQ. V was pared by 2 bases and J by 2 bases, with 7 bases between. This CDR3 has 13 residues. The CDR3 sequence is CASSFGAQETQYF. Here the CDR3 DNA reads TGCGCCAGCAGCTTCGGGGCTCAAGAGACCCAGTACTTC. The variable domain in full, completed from reference TRBV5-1 and TRBJ2-5, reads KAGVTQTPRYLIKTRGQQVTLSCSPISGHRSVSWYQQTPGQGLQFLFEYFSETQRNKGNFPGRFSGRQFSNSRSEMNVSTLELGDSALYLCASSFGAQETQYFGPGTRLLVL.

This clone turned up a few times. The rearrangement links TRBV5-6 to TRBJ1-2; a possible D gene is TRBD1 (5 bases). V gave up 4 bases and J gave up 8 bases, with 9 bases separating them. The CDR3 sequence is 11 residues long. CDR1 and CDR2 from the germline V gene are SGHDT and YYEEEE. In nucleotides, the CDR3 is TGTGCCAGCAGCCCAGGGTGGGGCTACACCTTC. Translation gives CASSPGWGYTF.

This clone came up once. The rearrangement uses TRBV30 and TRBJ2-5, with D perhaps TRBD2 (7 bases). Trimming pared 1 base from V and 5 bases from J, leaving 17 bases between. Germline CDR1 reads GTSNPN; CDR2 reads SVGIG (reference sequence). The CDR3 contains 15 residues. CDR3 DNA sequence: TGTGCCTGGAGTGGGCCAAGGGGGAGGGGGGAGACCCAGTACTTC. Amino acids: CAWSGPRGRGETQYF.

This clone was recorded only once. The rearrangement uses TRBV6-1 and TRBJ2-5; D not certain. V lost 7 bases and J lost 4, with 4 bases in between. The CDR3 totals 10 residues. The germline gives CDR1 MNHNS, CDR2 SASEGT. The DNA for the CDR3 is TGTGCCAGCACTGGAGAGACCCAGTACTTC. Amino acid sequence: CASTGETQYF.

This chain joins TRBV6-1 and TRBJ2-7; 7 nucleotides match TRBD2. Losses at the gene ends were 8 bases for V and 0 bases for J; bases not matched to a gene: 7. The germline V gene has CDR1 MNHNS and CDR2 SASEGT. This CDR3 contains 14 residues. In nucleotides, the CDR3 is TGTGCCAGCCGCCTGGGGGGGGACTCCTACGAGCAGTACTTC. Translation: CASRLGGDSYEQYF.

This clone occurred a few times. The chain has TRBV11-3 and TRBJ2-1; no definite D call. V shed 0 bases and J shed 6 bases, with 3 bases lying between them. This CDR3 has 12 residues. Germline lookup yields CDR1 SGHNT and CDR2 YENEEA. The CDR3 DNA sequence: TGTGCCAGCAGCTTAGATAGCAATGAGCAGTTCTTC. Residues: CASSLDSNEQFF.

The gene calls are TRBV11-3 and TRBJ2-1; D is undetermined. CDR1 SGHNT and CDR2 YENEEA come from the germline V gene. Trimming left V 5 bases short and J 9 bases short, with 11 bases between. The CDR3 has 12 amino acids. The chain's CDR3 is CASSDPFGEQFF. The CDR3 coding sequence is TGTGCCAGCAGCGACCCCTTTGGTGAGCAGTTCTTC.

By its share, this clone is medium-sized. This CDR3 reads CASSEVIANYGYTF. In nucleotides, the CDR3 is TGTGCCAGTAGTGAAGTGATAGCTAACTATGGCTACACCTTC. V is TRBV19 and J is TRBJ1-2; no reliable D call. The CDR3 contains 14 residues. Looked up from germline, CDR1 is LNHDA and CDR2 is SQIVND (reference sequence). Trimming took off 5 bases at V and 0 bases at J, with 10 bases between the two ends.

A single count supports this clone. This chain uses TRBV7-8 with TRBJ2-5, with a possible D match to TRBD2 (5 bases). This CDR3 is built from 13 residues. The V gene's germline CDR1 is SGHVS and CDR2 FQNEAQ. The germline V and J ends were trimmed by 5 bases and 4 bases, with 11 bases remaining between them. DNA for the CDR3: TGTGCCAGCAGCGCTGCCGAGGGAGAGACCCAGTACTTC. Its translation: CASSAAEGETQYF.

The chain has TRBV6-1 and TRBJ1-1; D gene ambiguous. Trimming left V 1 base short and J 5 bases short, with 5 bases between. Germline V gives CDR1 MNHNS, CDR2 SASEGT. The length of the CDR3 is 12 residues. The CDR3 DNA follows: TGTGCCAGCAGTGAAGGAGGGACTGAAGCTTTCTTT. Translated: CASSEGGTEAFF.

The rearrangement joins TRBV7-2 to TRBJ2-1, with 7 bases identical to TRBD2. There are 15 residues in the CDR3. The trim removed 6 bases at V and 2 bases at J, leaving 7 bases unmatched. The V gene's germline CDR1 is SGHTA and CDR2 FQGNSA. For the CDR3, the DNA is TGTGCCAGCAGTGGGGGGGTGACGGCCTACAATGAGCAGTTCTTC. This encodes CASSGGVTAYNEQFF.

J is TRBJ2-5 and V is TRBV7-9, with D unclear. CDR1 SEHNR and CDR2 FQNEAQ come from the germline V gene (reference sequence). CDR3 length equals 14 residues. Trimming cost V 0 bases and J 5 bases, with 10 bases left between them. The CDR3 spells CASSLASFPETQYF. The DNA for the CDR3 is TGTGCCAGCAGCTTAGCCTCTTTTCCTGAGACCCAGTACTTC.

J is TRBJ1-1 and V is TRBV5-1, with TRBD1 as a possible D gene (5 bases). The V end lost 1 base, the J end lost 5 bases, and 12 bases lay between the germline ends. CDR3 size: 14 residues. The germline CDR1 and CDR2 sequences are SGHRS and YFSETQ. This CDR3 is CASSLSYRQTEAFF. The CDR3 DNA reads TGCGCCAGCAGCTTGTCGTACAGACAGACTGAAGCTTTCTTT.

V gene TRBV5-1 combines with J gene TRBJ2-5, with D possibly TRBD1 on 8 matching bases. V was pared by 2 bases and J by 4 bases, with 15 bases between. The CDR3 length is 15 residues. Germline V lookup: CDR1 SGHRS, CDR2 YFSETQ. The CDR3 nucleotides read TGCGCCAGCAGCTTAGTTACAGGGGGGGGAGAGACCCAGTACTTC. This sequence encodes CASSLVTGGGETQYF.

The chain's CDR3 is CASSLAGAWTGELFF. CDR3 nucleotides: TGTGCCAGCAGCTTAGCGGGGGCCTGGACCGGGGAGCTGTTTTTT. This rearrangement joins TRBV2 to TRBJ2-2, with 9 bases matching TRBD2. The V segment lost 6 bases and the J segment 5 bases; nucleotides outside the gene matches: 7. Per germline, CDR1 SNHLY and CDR2 FYNNEI. The CDR3 length is 15 residues.

The chain is built from TRBV2 and TRBJ1-6; D is unresolved. Germline CDR1 reads SNHLY; CDR2 reads FYNNEI. The CDR3 contains 16 residues. V was clipped by 7 bases and J by 0 bases, with 13 bases between them. CDR3 protein: CASNSWGSSYNSPLHF. As DNA, the CDR3 is TGTGCCAGCAACTCCTGGGGTAGCTCCTATAATTCACCCCTCCACTTT.

This clone came up a few times. The chain employs TRBV2 and TRBJ1-3; no reliable D call. V was cut by 4 bases and J by 4 bases, with 11 bases left in between. In germline, CDR1 is SNHLY, CDR2 FYNNEI. CDR3 size: 14 residues. DNA of the CDR3: TGTGCCAGCAGTGCACGGAGGGCGGGAAACACCATATATTTT. It is translated as CASSARRAGNTIYF.